This is a list of T cell receptor beta chains from one sample in a study of T cells in Graves' hyperthyroidism and ophthalmopathy. TCRdb reprocessed the multiplex PCR reads via MiXCR and lists one record per CDR3 protein. Of hundreds of thousands of distinct CDR3 sequences in the sample, just under 15% are singletons; the top ten hold about 33%. The source material was blood. The receptor set was obtained from a woman in her 30s with Graves' hyperthyroidism. Each CDR3 is given with its conserved first and last residue. A D gene is named only where the DNA matches it firmly. Size is omitted from some rows. Given values are once, few, many or a class for expanded clones.

TGTGCCAGCAGTTATGGACTAGCGGGACACAATGAGCAGTTCTTC	CASSYGLAGHNEQFF	many	TRBJ2-1	TRBD2	TRBV6-1
TGCAGTGCTCCTAAGGACACCTACAATGAGCAGTTCTTC	CSAPKDTYNEQFF	.	TRBJ2-1	.	TRBV20-1
TGCGCCAGCACCCCCGGGACAGGAACTAGCACAGATACGCAGTATTTT	CASTPGTGTSTDTQYF	few	TRBJ2-3	TRBD1	TRBV5-1
TGTGCCAGCAGTTTATCCGGGACTCGCAGGACCCACGAGCAGTACTTC	CASSLSGTRRTHEQYF	many	TRBJ2-7	.	TRBV27
TGTGCCAGCAGCTTAACAGGGTGGACTAGCGGGGGCAATGAGCAGTTCTTC	CASSLTGWTSGGNEQFF	.	TRBJ2-1	TRBD2	TRBV7-8
TGCAGCGTTGAAGACTCCGGAATGGGACTCGCGAGCTACGAGCAGTACTTC	CSVEDSGMGLASYEQYF	few	TRBJ2-7	.	TRBV29-1
TGTGCCAGCTCACCACAGGGGCCCTCAGATGGCTACACCTTC	CASSPQGPSDGYTF	few	TRBJ1-2	.	TRBV18
TGCGCCAGCAGCTTGGTCGGCAGGAACACTGAAGCTTTCTTT	CASSLVGRNTEAFF	many	TRBJ1-1	.	TRBV5-1
TGTGCCAGCAGCGGCTTTTCACGGCCCCAGCATTTT	CASSGFSRPQHF	few	TRBJ1-5	.	TRBV27
TGCAGCGCCCTGGAGGGTAATGAGCAGTTCTTC	CSALEGNEQFF	many	TRBJ2-1	.	TRBV29-1
TGTGCCAGCAGTCCGACCCTTGGGCAGACCGAAGAGACCCAGTACTTC	CASSPTLGQTEETQYF	many	TRBJ2-5	.	TRBV27
TGTGCCAGCAGCCAAGTGGACAGTGGCTATGGCTACACCTTC	CASSQVDSGYGYTF	many	TRBJ1-2	.	TRBV3-1
TGTGCCTGGAGTGGACAGGGGGCGAAGGAGACCCAGTACTTC	CAWSGQGAKETQYF	many	TRBJ2-5	TRBD1	TRBV30
TGTGGAGCTTACATGAACACTGAAGCTTTCTTT	CGAYMNTEAFF	few	TRBJ1-1	.	TRBV29-1
TGTGCCAGTAGTGTTGGACAAGCCTACGAGCAGTACTTC	CASSVGQAYEQYF	few	TRBJ2-7	.	TRBV19
TGTGCCAGCAGCCAAGATTGGGGGACCCGGACCTACTTC	CASSQDWGTRTYF	few	TRBJ2-5	.	TRBV14
TGTGCCAGCAGTTTTCCAGGGGGCTCCTACAATGAGCAGTTCTTC	CASSFPGGSYNEQFF	few	TRBJ2-1	TRBD1	TRBV28